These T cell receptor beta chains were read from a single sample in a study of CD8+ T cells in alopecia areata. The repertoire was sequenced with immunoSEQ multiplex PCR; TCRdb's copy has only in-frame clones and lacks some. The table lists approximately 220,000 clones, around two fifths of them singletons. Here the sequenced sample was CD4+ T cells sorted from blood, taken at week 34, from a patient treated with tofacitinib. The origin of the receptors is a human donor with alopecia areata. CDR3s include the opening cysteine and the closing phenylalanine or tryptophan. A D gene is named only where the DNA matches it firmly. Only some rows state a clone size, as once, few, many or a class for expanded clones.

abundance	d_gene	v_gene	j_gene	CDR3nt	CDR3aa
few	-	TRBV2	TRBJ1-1	TGTGCCAGCAGGTTAGACGGGAACACTGAAGCTTTCTTT	CASRLDGNTEAFF
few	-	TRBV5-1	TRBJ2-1	TGCGCCAGCAGCTTGGTCGTGAGCAATGAGCAGTTCTTC	CASSLVVSNEQFF
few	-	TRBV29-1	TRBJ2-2	TGCAGCGTTGAGGGTCCCAAGGCCGGGGAGCTGTTTTTT	CSVEGPKAGELFF
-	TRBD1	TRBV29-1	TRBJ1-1	TGCAGCGCTTGGGACAGACGGAACATTGAAGCTTTCTTT	CSAWDRRNIEAFF
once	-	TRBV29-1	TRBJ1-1	TGCAGCGGCGCTGGCAGGATGAACACTGAAGCTTTCTTT	CSGAGRMNTEAFF
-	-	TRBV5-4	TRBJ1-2	TGTGCCAGCAGCTCCTACATAGGGGATGGCTACACCTTC	CASSSYIGDGYTF
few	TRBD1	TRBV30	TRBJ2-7	TGTGCCTGGAGTCGGACAGGGATCCACGAGCAGTACTTC	CAWSRTGIHEQYF
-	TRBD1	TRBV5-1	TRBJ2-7	TGCGCCAGCAGCTTCCGGGACAGGGGAGCCTACGAGCAGTACTTC	CASSFRDRGAYEQYF
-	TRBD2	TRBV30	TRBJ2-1	TGTGCCTGGAGAGACACGGGGGGTTTCAATGAGCAGTTCTTC	CAWRDTGGFNEQFF
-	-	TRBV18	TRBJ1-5	TGTGCCAGCTCACCATCAGTACGAGGACAGCCCCAGCATTTT	CASSPSVRGQPQHF
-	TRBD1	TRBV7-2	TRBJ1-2	TGTGCCAGCAGCCAGGACAGGGGCTATGGCTACACCTTC	CASSQDRGYGYTF
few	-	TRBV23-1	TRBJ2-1	TGCGCCAGCAGTCAATCAGTACCAGCGCCTGTCTCCTACAATGAGCAGTTCTTC	CASSQSVPAPVSYNEQFF
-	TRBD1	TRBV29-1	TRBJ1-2	TGCAGCGCGGGACAGGGTAGGGAAGACTATGGCTACACCTTC	CSAGQGREDYGYTF
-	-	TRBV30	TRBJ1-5	TGTGCCTGGGGGGGGGCTGGTCAGCCCCAGCATTTT	CAWGGAGQPQHF
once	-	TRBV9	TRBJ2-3	TGTGCCAGCAGCGGACTACAGGGTACCGTGATTGATACGCAGTATTTT	CASSGLQGTVIDTQYF
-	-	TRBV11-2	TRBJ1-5	TGTGCCAGCAGCTTAGGTGGGGGATATAGCAATCAGCCCCAGCATTTT	CASSLGGGYSNQPQHF
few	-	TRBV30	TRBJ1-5	TGTGCCTGGGGTGGTGGGAGCAATCAGCCCCAGCATTTT	CAWGGGSNQPQHF
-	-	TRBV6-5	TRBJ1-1	TGTGCCAGCAGTTACTCGCTCAGGGGAGCCGCTGAAGCTTTCTTT	CASSYSLRGAAEAFF
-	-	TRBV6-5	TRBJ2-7	TGTGCCAGCAGTTACAGTTTTGGTCCCTACGAGCAGTACTTC	CASSYSFGPYEQYF
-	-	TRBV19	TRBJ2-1	TGTGCCAGCACAATCACAAGGCGGTGGGTGAGTTACAATGAGCAGTTCTTC	CASTITRRWVSYNEQFF
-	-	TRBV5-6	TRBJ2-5	TGTGCCAGCAGCTTGATGGGGAGTGGAGAGACCCAGTACTTC	CASSLMGSGETQYF
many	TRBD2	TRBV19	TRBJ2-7	TGTGCCAGTAGTATCGATTTCGCCGGGACTAGCTCCTACGAGCAGTACTTC	CASSIDFAGTSSYEQYF
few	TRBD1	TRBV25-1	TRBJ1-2	TGTGCCAGCGGCCTAGGACAGGGGGGCTACACCTTC	CASGLGQGGYTF
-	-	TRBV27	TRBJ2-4	TGTGCCAGCAGTTTTGGACAGTTTGCCGGCAGCACTCAGTACTTC	CASSFGQFAGSTQYF
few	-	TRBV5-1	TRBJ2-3	TGCGCCAGCATGACGCTCCTAACAGATACGCAGTATTTT	CASMTLLTDTQYF
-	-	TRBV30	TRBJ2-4	TGTGCCTGGAGGGGGACGGCCAAAAACATTCAGTACTTC	CAWRGTAKNIQYF
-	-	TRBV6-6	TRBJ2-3	TGTGCCAGCAGTAACCGGGAGTTCACGGATACGCAGTATTTT	CASSNREFTDTQYF
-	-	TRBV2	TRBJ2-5	TGTGCCAGCCGACAGGGAGGAGAGACCCAGTACTTC	CASRQGGETQYF
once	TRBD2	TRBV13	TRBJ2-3	TGTGCCAGCAGCTTAGAGGGACTATTAAGCACAGATACGCAGTATTTT	CASSLEGLLSTDTQYF
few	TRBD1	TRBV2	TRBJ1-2	TGTGCCAGCAGAACCGGGACAGTGTATGGCTACACCTTC	CASRTGTVYGYTF
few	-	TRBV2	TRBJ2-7	TGTGCCAGCAGTGTAAGGATGGCTATAGATCGGCAGTACTTC	CASSVRMAIDRQYF
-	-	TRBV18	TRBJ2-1	TGTGCCAGCTCACCTCAGAATGAGCAGTTCTTC	CASSPQNEQFF
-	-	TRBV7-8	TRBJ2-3	TGTGCCAGCAGCCAAAGGCCTGTCGTTACAGATACGCAGTATTTT	CASSQRPVVTDTQYF
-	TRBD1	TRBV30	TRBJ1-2	TGTGCCTGGATGGGGGGGACAGAGCTGCTTTATGGCTACACCTTC	CAWMGGTELLYGYTF
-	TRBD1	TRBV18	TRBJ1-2	TGTGCCAGCTCACCGGGGACAGGACTCTATGGCTACACCTTC	CASSPGTGLYGYTF
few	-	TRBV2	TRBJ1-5	TGTGCCAGCAGTCCAGATGGCGCGGGCAATCAGCCCCAGCATTTT	CASSPDGAGNQPQHF
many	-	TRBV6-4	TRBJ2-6	TGTGCCAGCAGTGACAACTCTGGGGCCAACGTCCTGACTTTC	CASSDNSGANVLTF
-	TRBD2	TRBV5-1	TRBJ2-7	TGCGCCAGCAGCCTACAGGCAGCGGGAGTTGGCGAGCAGTACTTC	CASSLQAAGVGEQYF
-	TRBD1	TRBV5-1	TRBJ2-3	TGCGCCAGCTCGGACAGGGAAGCAGATACGCAGTATTTT	CASSDREADTQYF
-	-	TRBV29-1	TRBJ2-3	TGCAGCGTTGCCAGGGGAAGGGGGGATACGCAGTATTTT	CSVARGRGDTQYF